What follows describes a single T cell receptor (beta chain). The sample belongs to a study of blood T cell repertoires in COVID-19. Trimming stripped 0 bases from V and 4 bases from J, with 13 bases between. Looked up from germline, CDR1 is SGDLS and CDR2 is YYNGEE. The CDR3 runs to 16 residues. The repertoire was sequenced with immunoSEQ multiplex PCR; TCRdb's copy has only in-frame clones and lacks some. The profile shows 130,000 or so clones, about 81% of them singletons. The origin of this receptor is a man between 35 and 55 years old with acute COVID-19. The chain joins TRBV9 to TRBJ2-2, with unresolved D. The sample was PBMCs or T cells enriched from blood (not recorded which). CDR3 nucleotides: TGTGCCAGCAGCGTAGGCGCAGGTTTACGCACCGGGGAGCTGTTTTTT. Translated, it gives CASSVGAGLRTGELFF. Full variable domain (outside the CDR3, taken from reference TRBV9 and TRBJ2-2): DSGVTQTPKHLITATGQRVTLRCSPRSGDLSVYWYQQSLDQGLQFLIQYYNGEERAKGNILERFSAQQFPDLHSELNLSSLELGDSALYFCASSVGAGLRTGELFFGEGSRLTVL.